Below are 24 T cell receptor beta chains sequenced from a single sample in a study of blood T cell repertoires in COVID-19. TCRdb's table, derived via immunoSEQ multiplex PCR, lists solely in-frame clones and lacks some. This table has just over 50,000 clones, about nine tenths appearing once. The sample was peripheral blood. The receptors stem from a man between 65 and 79 years old with acute or convalescent COVID-19.

V is TRBV7-8 and J is TRBJ2-7; D is undetermined. There are 12 residues in the CDR3. CDR1 and CDR2 from the germline V gene are SGHVS and FQNEAQ. Trimming removed 2 bases from V and 3 bases from J, with 5 bases in between. The CDR3 here is CASSLTYYEQYF. The DNA for the CDR3 is TGTGCCAGCAGCTTAACCTACTACGAGCAGTACTTC. The whole variable domain, filled in from reference TRBV7-8 and TRBJ2-7, reads GAGVSQSPRYKVAKRGQDVALRCDPISGHVSLFWYQQALGQGPEFLTYFQNEAQLDKSGLPSDRFFAERPEGSVSTLKIQRTQQEDSAVYLCASSLTYYEQYFGPGTRLTVT.

The V gene is TRBV3-1 (or the pseudogene TRBV3-2), the J gene TRBJ1-1; TRBD1 is a possible D gene (6 bases). The V gene's germline CDR1 is LGHDT and CDR2 YNNKEL (reference sequence). The CDR3 length is 14 residues. The V end was cut by 6 bases, the J end by 2 bases, with 13 bases between. This CDR3 reads CASSEPGANTEAFF. DNA for the CDR3: TGTGCCAGCAGTGAACCAGGGGCAAACACTGAAGCTTTCTTT.

This rearrangement joins TRBV7-9 to TRBJ2-2; D unresolved. Trimming cost V 0 bases and J 2 bases, with 7 bases left between them. CDR3 length equals 15 residues. The germline gives CDR1 SEHNR, CDR2 FQNEAQ (reference sequence). DNA for the CDR3: TGTGCCAGCAGCTTAGCGGCTCTTAACACCGGGGAGCTGTTTTTT. Translation gives CASSLAALNTGELFF. The whole variable domain, filled in from reference TRBV7-9 and TRBJ2-2, reads DTGVSQNPRHKITKRGQNVTFRCDPISEHNRLYWYRQTLGQGPEFLTYFQNEAQLEKSRLLSDRFSAERPKGSFSTLEIQRTEQGDSAMYLCASSLAALNTGELFFGEGSRLTVL.

The genes are TRBV23-1 and TRBJ2-5; D is possibly TRBD2 (6 bases). TRBV23-1 is annotated as an ORF whose role is uncertain. This CDR3 spans 13 amino acids. Between the trimmed V and J ends, which lost 2 bases and 2 bases, there was a span of 6 bases. This CDR3 is CASSQGRQETQYF. CDR3 DNA sequence: TGCGCCAGCAGTCAAGGGAGGCAAGAGACCCAGTACTTC.

The count of this clone is one. The gene calls are TRBV11-2 and TRBJ2-3, with D perhaps matching TRBD2 (5 bases). The V and J ends lost 3 bases and 2 bases respectively, with 12 bases between them. The germline V gene encodes CDR1 SGHAT and CDR2 FQNNGV. The CDR3 covers 15 residues. The CDR3 loop is CASSLGDPYTDTQYF. The CDR3 DNA follows: TGTGCCAGCAGCTTGGGAGACCCTTACACAGATACGCAGTATTTT.

This clone has only a few counts. The gene calls are TRBV3-1 (or the pseudogene TRBV3-2) and TRBJ1-2; TRBD1 might be the D (6 bases). Looked up from germline, CDR1 is LGHDT and CDR2 is YNNKEL (reference sequence). Trimming took off 0 bases at V and 4 bases at J, with 12 bases between the two ends. The CDR3 spans 15 residues. CDR3 in amino acids: CASSQDQQGGYGYTF. CDR3 nucleotides: TGTGCCAGCAGCCAAGATCAACAGGGCGGCTATGGCTACACCTTC.

The chain couples TRBV30 to TRBJ1-6; 7 bases agree with TRBD1. CDR1 is GTSNPN, CDR2 SVGIG, per germline (reference sequence). The CDR3 covers 13 residues. The V and J ends lost 5 bases and 7 bases, in that order; junction bases with no gene match: 5. The CDR3 DNA follows: TGTGCCTGGGACAGGGTCGGCAATTCACCCCTCCACTTT. It specifies CAWDRVGNSPLHF.

The J gene is TRBJ2-5, the V gene TRBV18, with D uncertain. This CDR3 has 12 amino acids. V was clipped by 2 bases and J by 5 bases, with 6 bases between them. CDR1 is KGHSH and CDR2 is LQKENI in the germline V gene. CDR3 nucleotide sequence: TGTGCCAGCTCACCAATAGAGGAGACCCAGTACTTC. Residues: CASSPIEETQYF.

This chain connects TRBV5-1 to TRBJ2-2; 12 nucleotides align to TRBD2. The CDR3 contains 15 residues. V was clipped by 5 bases and J by 6 bases; unmatched bases: 5. Germline values: CDR1 SGHRS, CDR2 YFSETQ. CDR3 amino acids: CASSSSGREAGELFF. CDR3 DNA: TGCGCCAGCAGTTCTAGCGGGAGGGAGGCCGGGGAGCTGTTTTTT.

A single count supports this clone. The J gene is TRBJ2-1, the V gene TRBV19; D call uncertain. The CDR3 loop spans 15 amino acids. Germline V gene lookup returns CDR1 LNHDA and CDR2 SQIVND (reference sequence). Trimming stripped 3 bases from V and 4 bases from J, with 13 bases between. CDR3 sequence reads: CASSMVRPKYNEQFF. CDR3 sequence (DNA): TGTGCCAGTAGTATGGTCAGGCCCAAGTACAATGAGCAGTTCTTC.

This clone was seen once. The V and J genes are TRBV6-2 or TRBV6-3 and TRBJ1-1; D may be TRBD1 (6 bases). The germline V gene has CDR1 MNHEY and CDR2 SVGEGT. With 2 bases removed from V and 4 bases from J, the gap between germline ends came to 8 bases. This CDR3 comprises 13 residues. CDR3 in DNA: TGTGCCAGCAGTTACGAAGGGGGCACTGAAGCTTTCTTT. Translated: CASSYEGGTEAFF.

The chain joins TRBV2 to TRBJ2-2; 7 bases fit TRBD1. The V gene end was trimmed by 7 bases and the J gene end by 5 bases; junction bases not matched to a gene: 10. Germline values: CDR1 SNHLY, CDR2 FYNNEI. This CDR3 has 15 amino acids. CDR3 coding DNA: TGTGCCAGCAACCCAGTAAGGGGGCGAACCGGGGAGCTGTTTTTT. Protein product: CASNPVRGRTGELFF.

This clone is categorized as medium-sized. This chain connects TRBV3-1 (or the pseudogene TRBV3-2) to TRBJ1-2; a possible D gene is TRBD1 (5 bases). The germline V gene has CDR1 LGHDT and CDR2 YNNKEL (reference sequence). This CDR3 is 16 amino acids long. The ends were cut back, 4 bases at V and 2 bases at J, with 17 bases in the middle. CDR3 DNA sequence: TGTGCCAGCAGCCTGAGGCTCGGGGGAGGGAACTATGGCTACACCTTC. Amino acid sequence: CASSLRLGGGNYGYTF.

This sequence joins TRBV7-3 and TRBJ2-5, with D perhaps matching TRBD2 (7 bases). The CDR3 is made up of 14 amino acids. V lost 2 bases, J lost 1 base, and 8 bases lay in between. CDR1 and CDR2 from the germline V gene are SGHTA and FQGTGA. CDR3 in amino acids: CASSLAGAQETQYF. CDR3 in DNA: TGTGCCAGCAGCTTAGCGGGGGCCCAAGAGACCCAGTACTTC.

This clone was detected once. J is TRBJ1-5 and V is TRBV9; D is undetermined. Germline CDR1 SGDLS, CDR2 YYNGEE. V was clipped by 3 bases and J by 5 bases, with 12 bases between them. This CDR3 spans 14 amino acids. The CDR3 here is CASSGRAVDQPQHF. CDR3 DNA: TGTGCCAGCAGCGGGAGGGCGGTAGATCAGCCCCAGCATTTT.

The chain is built from TRBV20-1 and TRBJ1-2, with D tentatively TRBD1 (6 bases). Germline lookup yields CDR1 DFQATT and CDR2 SNEGSKA (reference sequence). V was pared by 2 bases and J by 10 bases, with 11 bases between. The CDR3 runs to 11 residues. CDR3 residues: CSARQQGYYTF. The CDR3 coding sequence is TGCAGTGCTAGACAACAGGGATACTACACCTTC.

The chain couples TRBV4-3 to TRBJ2-1; D remains unclear. This CDR3 comprises 15 residues. V gave up 4 bases and J gave up 1 base, with 11 bases separating them. The germline CDR1 and CDR2 sequences are LGHNA and YSLEER. CDR3 residues: CASSPGRNSYNEQFF. CDR3 DNA sequence: TGCGCCAGCAGCCCAGGCAGGAATTCCTACAATGAGCAGTTCTTC.

The V call is TRBV7-3, the J call TRBJ2-2, with D maybe TRBD2 (7 bases). Trimming took off 8 bases at V and 4 bases at J, with 17 bases between the two ends. Germline lookup yields CDR1 SGHTA and CDR2 FQGTGA. The CDR3 covers 15 residues. This chain's CDR3 is CASSVDAGATGELFF. CDR3 nucleotide sequence: TGTGCCAGCTCTGTGGATGCGGGGGCCACCGGGGAGCTGTTTTTT.

The rearrangement joins TRBV28 to TRBJ1-1; possible D gene TRBD1, 6 bases. The germline V and J ends were trimmed by 6 bases and 7 bases, with 12 bases remaining between them. This CDR3 has 12 residues. Per germline, CDR1 MDHEN and CDR2 SYDVKM. CDR3 loop: CASSRSQGEAFF. The CDR3 DNA reads as TGTGCCAGCAGCCGATCACAGGGTGAAGCTTTCTTT.

V and J are TRBV5-1 and TRBJ2-2; TRBD2 might be the D (6 bases). Germline-derived CDR1 and CDR2 are SGHRS and YFSETQ. This CDR3 comprises 15 residues. Trimming shortened V by 4 bases and J by 0 bases, and 10 bases separated the two germline ends. CDR3 sequence: CASSPGTSNTGELFF. In nucleotides, the CDR3 is TGCGCCAGCAGCCCAGGGACTTCGAACACCGGGGAGCTGTTTTTT.

The chain couples TRBV5-1 to TRBJ1-4; 9 nucleotides agree with TRBD1. The CDR3 runs to 15 residues. The V gene's germline CDR1 is SGHRS and CDR2 YFSETQ. V gave up 0 bases and J gave up 7 bases; unmatched junction bases: 4. The CDR3 DNA reads as TGCGCCAGCAGCTTGGGGGACAGGGAAGGTGAAAAACTGTTTTTT. Translated: CASSLGDREGEKLFF.

This rearrangement joins TRBV5-5 to TRBJ1-2; TRBD1 matches at 7 bases. The germline V gene has CDR1 SGHKS and CDR2 YYEKEE (reference sequence). The CDR3 extends over 14 amino acids. The trim removed 0 bases at V and 3 bases at J, leaving 2 bases unmatched. The CDR3 nucleotides read TGTGCCAGCAGCTTGGCCGGGACAGACTATGGCTACACCTTC. Protein: CASSLAGTDYGYTF.

The V and J genes are TRBV19 and TRBJ2-3; D remains ambiguous. This CDR3 region has 14 residues. The V end was cut by 5 bases, the J end by 6 bases, with 15 bases between. The germline V gene has CDR1 LNHDA and CDR2 SQIVND (reference sequence). CDR3 coding DNA: TGTGCCAGTAGTTCCACCTCCACCGGGGATACGCAGTATTTT. Protein sequence: CASSSTSTGDTQYF. Supplemented by reference TRBV19 and TRBJ2-3, the full variable domain reads DGGITQSPKYLFRKEGQNVTLSCEQNLNHDAMYWYRQDPGQGLRLIYYSQIVNDFQKGDIAEGYSVSREKKESFPLTVTSAQKNPTAFYLCASSSTSTGDTQYFGPGTRLTVL.

The chain uses TRBV28 and TRBJ2-7; 7 bases align to TRBD1. V shed 2 bases and J 3 bases; nucleotides not matched to a gene: 1. This CDR3 is built from 13 residues. Looked up from germline, CDR1 is MDHEN and CDR2 is SYDVKM. The CDR3 coding sequence is TGTGCCAGCAGTTTAAACAGGGGCTACGAGCAGTACTTC. Its translation: CASSLNRGYEQYF.